The clone carrying this T cell receptor beta chain was seen once. The antigen remains undetermined. The data derive from a study of chemoradiotherapy in HPV16-positive cancers. Study in general: Two HPV16-positive patients' cells yielded candidate HPV-specific clones and common motifs.

Repertoires were sampled repeatedly during chemoradiotherapy. The length of the CDR3 is 14 residues. Germline CDR1 MGHRA, CDR2 YSYEKL. V was trimmed by 1 base and J by 0 bases, leaving 7 bases between them. Overall study results and limits: Better recurrence-free survival went with HPV-responsive T-cell expansion in HPV16-positive patients. Candidate HPV-specific clones and E7-related TCR motifs grew in tumor during treatment.

Clones were read by immunoSEQ multiplex PCR, and TCRdb kept only the in-frame ones, dropping some. The table has more than 12,000 clones, approximately 86% seen once. The rearrangement links TRBV4-1 to TRBJ2-7; a possible D gene is TRBD1 (5 bases). This clonotype was sampled from a human donor with HPV-associated anogenital cancer. Sequenced here: blood, sampled from a patient who underwent chemoradiotherapy. The CDR3 region has the DNA TGCGCCAGCAGCCAAGGACAGAACTCCTACGAGCAGTACTTC. It yields the protein CASSQGQNSYEQYF.